The 28 T cell receptor beta chains below come from one sample, sequenced in a study of T-cell reconstitution after alpha-beta-depleted transplantation in children. Their antigens are not known. The TCRbeta library incorporated unique molecular identifiers. One entry per CDR3 protein results from TCRdb running MiXCR on the PCR reads. This table holds about 300,000 distinct CDR3 sequences, 7.5% to 9% found once. Study-level points and caveats: Once a year had passed after transplant, T-cell counts and diversity came mostly from newly produced T cells.

The input for sequencing was peripheral blood, taken 360 days after TCRalphabeta/CD19-depleted stem cell transplant. These receptor sequences come from a female patient between 2 and 10 years old who had a stem cell transplant for Fanconi anemia, so the T cells may come from the graft donor.

The sample holds a few counts of this clonotype. The chain carries TRBV2 and TRBJ2-1; 11 positions match TRBD2. Trimming removed 3 bases from V and 6 bases from J; junction bases left unmatched: 13. This CDR3 region has 18 residues. Germline V CDR1 and CDR2: SNHLY, FYNNEI. The CDR3 protein is CASSESYGSSGGANEQFF. CDR3 in DNA: TGTGCCAGCAGTGAGTCTTACGGTAGTAGCGGGGGGGCCAATGAGCAGTTCTTC.

This clonotype was seen repeatedly, ten times or more. The chain uses TRBV20-1 and TRBJ2-7, with 10 bases that match TRBD1. This CDR3 has 13 amino acids. Germline assignment: CDR1 DFQATT and CDR2 SNEGSKA (reference sequence). Unmatched junction bases numbered 3, after V lost 3 bases and J lost 4 bases. The DNA of the CDR3 is TGCAGTGCTAGGGGACAGGGGCTTTACGAGCAGTACTTC. It codes for CSARGQGLYEQYF.

The chain is built from TRBV18 and TRBJ2-4; 9 bases are shared with TRBD1. The V gene end was trimmed by 5 bases and the J gene end by 2 bases; junction bases not matched to a gene: 10. The CDR3 has 17 residues. Looked up from germline, CDR1 is KGHSH and CDR2 is LQKENI. CDR3 nucleotides: TGTGCCAGCTCAAGCCAAGGACAGGGGTTAACCAAAAACATTCAGTACTTC. It translates to CASSSQGQGLTKNIQYF.

This clonotype appeared many times. CDR3 sequence: CASSLVGPSNQPQHF. CDR3 DNA sequence: TGTGCCAGCAGTTTAGTGGGACCCAGCAATCAGCCCCAGCATTTT. The chain carries TRBV27 and TRBJ1-5, with D tentatively TRBD1 (5 bases). V was pared by 2 bases and J by 1 base, with 9 bases between. The CDR3 spans 15 residues. Germline V lookup: CDR1 MNHEY, CDR2 SMNVEV (reference sequence).

This clonotype was counted many times. The V call is TRBV27, the J call TRBJ1-3; weak D call: TRBD1 (6 bases). The V end was cut by 5 bases, the J end by 5 bases, with 16 bases between. This CDR3 has 15 residues. Per germline, CDR1 MNHEY and CDR2 SMNVEV (reference sequence). In DNA form, the CDR3 reads TGTGCCAGCAGTCCCCCCGGGACACTCAGAAACACCATATATTTT. It translates to CASSPPGTLRNTIYF.

This clonotype was seen at least ten times. DNA for the CDR3: TGTGCCAGCAGCTTTATTCTGCCAGATACGCAGTATTTT. This gives the protein CASSFILPDTQYF. The rearrangement uses TRBV7-2 and TRBJ2-3; D is ambiguous. V was clipped by 3 bases and J by 4 bases, with 8 bases between them. The length of the CDR3 is 13 residues. Germline V lookup: CDR1 SGHTA, CDR2 FQGNSA.

This clonotype has ten or more counts. V is TRBV5-1 and J is TRBJ2-1; D might be TRBD2 (5 bases). Trimming left V 0 bases short and J 8 bases short, with 9 bases between. Per the germline V gene, CDR1 is SGHRS and CDR2 is YFSETQ. The CDR3 contains 13 residues. Here the CDR3 DNA reads TGCGCCAGCAGCTTGGTTGCGGGTTATGAGCAGTTCTTC. Amino acid sequence: CASSLVAGYEQFF.

This clonotype was counted only a few times. The chain combines TRBV24-1 with TRBJ2-2; D might be TRBD1 or TRBD2, each matching 6 bases. Germline-derived CDR1 and CDR2 are KGHDR and SFDVKD. The CDR3 totals 14 residues. V dropped 3 bases and J dropped 5 bases, with 9 bases sitting between them. The CDR3 loop is CATSDGGGTGELFF. The CDR3 nucleotides read TGTGCCACCAGTGATGGAGGGGGTACCGGGGAGCTGTTTTTT.

The J gene is TRBJ1-1, the V gene TRBV7-2; D is ambiguous. This CDR3 contains 14 residues. V was trimmed by 4 bases and J by 5 bases, leaving 14 bases between them. Germline CDR1 is SGHTA and CDR2 is FQGNSA. The CDR3 loop is CASSSRGEATEAFF. The CDR3 nucleotides are TGTGCCAGCAGCTCCCGGGGTGAAGCGACTGAAGCTTTCTTT.

The chain employs TRBV6-1 and TRBJ2-7, with D unresolved. Germline values: CDR1 MNHNS, CDR2 SASEGT. CDR3 length: 14 amino acids. The ends were cut back, 5 bases at V and 1 base at J, with 12 bases in the middle. CDR3 DNA: TGTGCCAGCAGTATGCTCCCCAGTTCCTACGAGCAGTACTTC. Translation: CASSMLPSSYEQYF.

Only a few counts were recorded for this clonotype. V gene TRBV15 combines with J gene TRBJ1-2; 10 positions agree with TRBD1. CDR1 LNHNV and CDR2 YYDKDF come from the germline V gene (reference sequence). The junction had 11 bases not matched to a gene; V was cut back by 5 bases and J by 8 bases. This CDR3 has 15 amino acids. The DNA of the CDR3 is TGTGCCACCAGCCCTCACTTGACAGGGGGCTGGGGCTACACCTTC. Translated: CATSPHLTGGWGYTF.

This clonotype has just a few counts. The V gene is TRBV9, the J gene TRBJ1-3; D is unclear. V was cut by 3 bases and J by 0 bases, with 22 bases left in between. Germline V gene lookup returns CDR1 SGDLS and CDR2 YYNGEE. The CDR3 has 19 residues. The CDR3 loop reads CASSGRRLAIFHSGNTIYF. Here the CDR3 DNA reads TGTGCCAGCAGCGGACGACGGCTAGCAATATTTCACTCTGGAAACACCATATATTTT.

This clonotype has more than one count but fewer than ten. The chain recombines TRBV20-1 with TRBJ2-5; 9 nucleotides line up with TRBD2. Germline V CDR1 and CDR2: DFQATT, SNEGSKA (reference sequence). J gave up 5 bases and V 0 bases, and 4 bases lay outside the gene matches. The CDR3 is made up of 14 amino acids. The CDR3: CSAREGLAGETQYF. The CDR3 bases are TGCAGTGCTAGAGAGGGACTAGCCGGGGAGACCCAGTACTTC.

This clonotype has at least ten counts. This chain uses TRBV29-1 with TRBJ2-1, with 7 bases that match TRBD2. The CDR3 is 13 residues long. The germline CDR1 and CDR2 sequences are SQVTM and ANQGSEA. After removal of 5 bases from V and 5 bases from J, the junction contained 6 bases not matched to a gene. CDR3 loop: CSVLSGRDNEQFF. In nucleotides, the CDR3 is TGCAGCGTTCTATCAGGGAGGGACAATGAGCAGTTCTTC.

This clonotype was detected a few times. The rearrangement links TRBV7-2 to TRBJ1-1; no clear D. CDR1 is SGHTA, CDR2 FQGNSA, per germline. CDR3 length: 14 amino acids. Trimming pared 2 bases from V and 0 bases from J, leaving 7 bases between. CDR3 amino acids: CASSLKRMNTEAFF. The CDR3 nucleotides are TGTGCCAGCAGCTTAAAAAGAATGAACACTGAAGCTTTCTTT.

This clonotype was observed at least ten times. V and J are TRBV7-9 and TRBJ2-4; 7 bases match TRBD1. CDR3 size: 15 residues. CDR1 and CDR2 from the germline V gene are SEHNR and FQNEAQ (reference sequence). Losses at the gene ends were 5 bases for V and 0 bases for J; bases not matched to a gene: 4. The CDR3 DNA reads TGTGCCAGCAGCGGACAGGTCCTAGCCAAAAACATTCAGTACTTC. Translating gives CASSGQVLAKNIQYF.

V and J are TRBV4-2 and TRBJ2-7, with 15 bases aligning to TRBD2. This CDR3 spans 22 amino acids. Unmatched junction bases numbered 24, after V lost 4 bases and J lost 5 bases. Germline values: CDR1 LGHNA, CDR2 YNFKEQ. The CDR3 protein is CASSPLTGWGLAGGPTSNEQYF. CDR3 sequence (DNA): TGTGCCAGCAGCCCCCTGACAGGGTGGGGACTAGCGGGAGGCCCGACATCTAACGAGCAGTACTTC.

This clonotype was counted only a few times. The chain has TRBV27 and TRBJ2-4, with 8 bases identical to TRBD2. Trimming took 0 bases from V and 6 from J; bases not matched to a gene: 1. This CDR3 contains 14 residues. Germline CDR1 reads MNHEY; CDR2 reads SMNVEV (reference sequence). The CDR3 nucleotides are TGTGCCAGCAGTTTATCGGCGGGAGGAAACATTCAGTACTTC. Residues: CASSLSAGGNIQYF.

This chain's CDR3 is CASSPVRVGPYGYTF. As DNA, the CDR3 is TGTGCCAGCAGTCCTGTCCGTGTGGGTCCCTATGGCTACACCTTC. The chain links TRBV12-3 or TRBV12-4 to TRBJ1-2; D call uncertain. V was clipped by 5 bases and J by 4 bases, with 17 bases between them. The CDR3 length is 15 residues.

For this clonotype: The conserved phenylalanine or tryptophan is not found at the CDR3 terminus, so this likely reflects a read error. The V gene is TRBV5-1, the J gene TRBJ1-1; the D is unclear. The CDR3 extends over 13 amino acids. The ends were cut back, 2 bases at V and 11 bases at J, with 16 bases in the middle. The V gene's germline CDR1 is SGHRS and CDR2 YFSETQ. The CDR3 protein is CASSFGLPSGAFS. CDR3 DNA: TGCGCCAGCAGCTTTGGGCTCCCCTCGGGCGCTTTCTCT.

V usage is TRBV5-1 and J usage is TRBJ2-7, with 9 bases lining up with TRBD1. Unmatched junction bases numbered 5, after V lost 2 bases and J lost 2 bases. CDR1 SGHRS and CDR2 YFSETQ come from the germline V gene. The CDR3 runs 15 residues. The CDR3 here is CASSFRQGGTYEQYF. CDR3 in DNA: TGCGCCAGCAGCTTTCGACAGGGGGGCACCTACGAGCAGTACTTC. Using reference TRBV5-1 and TRBJ2-7 for the parts outside the CDR3, the full variable domain is KAGVTQTPRYLIKTRGQQVTLSCSPISGHRSVSWYQQTPGQGLQFLFEYFSETQRNKGNFPGRFSGRQFSNSRSEMNVSTLELGDSALYLCASSFRQGGTYEQYFGPGTRLTVT.

This clonotype has at least ten counts. The gene calls are TRBV10-3 and TRBJ2-3; 7 nucleotides agree with TRBD2. This CDR3 comprises 17 residues. Germline values: CDR1 ENHRY, CDR2 SYGVKD. The V segment lost 2 bases and the J segment 0 bases; nucleotides outside the gene matches: 8. DNA of the CDR3: TGTGCCATCAGTGAGCAAGTACCGGGGGGAAGCACAGATACGCAGTATTTT. This encodes CAISEQVPGGSTDTQYF.

This clonotype was counted at least ten times. The chain has TRBV12-3 or TRBV12-4 and TRBJ2-7; D gene uncertain. This CDR3 has 14 residues. V lost 4 bases and J lost 0, with 10 bases in between. The DNA for the CDR3 is TGTGCCAGCAGTTACGCACAGATCTCCTACGAGCAGTACTTC. It encodes CASSYAQISYEQYF.

The chain couples TRBV14 to TRBJ2-2; weak D call: TRBD1 (6 bases). Germline CDR1 reads SGHDN; CDR2 reads FVKESK. This CDR3 region has 13 residues. V was trimmed by 8 bases and J by 5 bases, leaving 12 bases between them. The CDR3 loop reads CASQKQGTGELFF. Written as DNA, the CDR3 is TGTGCCAGCCAGAAACAGGGTACCGGGGAGCTGTTTTTT.

This clonotype was detected ten times or more. The CDR3 nucleotides are TGTGCCAGCAGGCAGCGTGACCTTTACGAGCAGTACTTC. Its translation is CASRQRDLYEQYF. The V gene is TRBV28, the J gene TRBJ2-7, with D hard to call. V lost 6 bases and J lost 4, with 13 bases in between. The CDR3 covers 13 residues. Germline V lookup: CDR1 MDHEN, CDR2 SYDVKM.

There are many counts of this clonotype. The V call is TRBV3-1, the J call TRBJ2-5; D is unclear. CDR1 and CDR2 from the germline V gene are LGHDT and YNNKEL (reference sequence). This CDR3 comprises 15 residues. Trimming left V 1 base short and J 1 base short, with 10 bases between. The CDR3 region is CASSQGTAVQETQYF. CDR3 bases: TGTGCCAGCAGCCAAGGAACAGCAGTCCAAGAGACCCAGTACTTC.

Many counts were recorded for this clonotype. The chain recombines TRBV7-2 with TRBJ2-7, with 11 bases aligning to TRBD2. Germline V lookup: CDR1 SGHTA, CDR2 FQGNSA. V lost 3 bases, J lost 1 base, and 8 bases stayed unmatched. The CDR3 spans 17 residues. The CDR3 DNA sequence: TGTGCCAGCAGCTTGGTTCTCACTAGCGGGGGTTCCTACGAGCAGTACTTC. Translation: CASSLVLTSGGSYEQYF.

This clonotype was recorded many times. V gene TRBV4-1 combines with J gene TRBJ1-1; D uncertain. Deletions cut 1 base from V and 0 bases from J, with 6 bases between. This CDR3 region has 14 residues. Germline loops: CDR1 MGHRA, CDR2 YSYEKL. In nucleotides, the CDR3 is TGCGCCAGCAGCCAAGTTCTTCTGAACACTGAAGCTTTCTTT. Translated: CASSQVLLNTEAFF.